The rows below give T cell receptor beta chains drawn from one sample of a study of blood T cell repertoires in COVID-19. The protocol was immunoSEQ multiplex PCR, while the TCRdb copy is restricted to in-frame clones and leaves out a portion. The sample includes some 220,000 clones, 65% to 85% of them seen just once. Input material: peripheral blood. These receptors were taken from a woman aged 30 to 39 who had recovered from COVID-19. Each CDR3 is given with its conserved first and last residue. D genes are given only for firm matches. Clone size is stated in some rows and not others, as once, few, many or a class when expanded.

V gene,D gene,J gene,clone size,CDR3 DNA,CDR3 protein
TRBV2,-,TRBJ2-7,-,TGTGCCAGCAACCCTCTAGGCTACGAGCAGTACTTC,CASNPLGYEQYF
TRBV28,-,TRBJ2-3,-,TGTGCCAGCAGTTTATCAGGGGTCCCCACAGATACGCAGTATTTT,CASSLSGVPTDTQYF
TRBV5-1,TRBD2,TRBJ2-2,-,TGCGCCAGCAGCCCTTGGCGGCCCGGGACTAGCGGGAGGAATACCGGGGAGCTGTTTTTT,CASSPWRPGTSGRNTGELFF
TRBV2,-,TRBJ2-1,-,TGTGCCAGCAGTGAAGCGGGGCTCGGGCAGTTCTTC,CASSEAGLGQFF
TRBV4-1,TRBD2,TRBJ2-5,-,TGCGCCAGCAGCCCCTCCACGGGGGGGGAGACCCAGTACTTC,CASSPSTGGETQYF
TRBV11-2,-,TRBJ1-1,once,TGTGCCAGCACCCAACCGGGACTGGTGAACACTGAAGCTTTCTTT,CASTQPGLVNTEAFF
TRBV9,-,TRBJ2-2,once,TGTGCCAGCAGCGTAGGCGGGGCGAACACCGGGGAGCTGTTTTTT,CASSVGGANTGELFF
TRBV7-9,-,TRBJ2-7,-,TGTGCCAGCAGCGCAGCAGGGGCCAACGAGCAGTACTTC,CASSAAGANEQYF
TRBV27,-,TRBJ1-3,few,TGTGCCAGCGGCCTTCAGGGTTTCGGAAACACCATATATTTT,CASGLQGFGNTIYF
TRBV6-2/TRBV6-3,TRBD2,TRBJ2-7,-,TGTGCCAGCAGTTACGAGCGGGACCATTACGAGCAGTACTTC,CASSYERDHYEQYF
TRBV6-2/TRBV6-3,TRBD2,TRBJ2-1,once,TGTGCCAGCAGTTACACGACACTTAGCGGGAGTCGGTATGAGCAGTTCTTC,CASSYTTLSGSRYEQFF
TRBV19,TRBD1,TRBJ2-7,-,TGTGCCAGTAGTACGAAGACAGGGTCCCCCTACGAGCAGTACTTC,CASSTKTGSPYEQYF
TRBV19,TRBD1,TRBJ2-7,-,TGTGCCAGTAGTAGGGGACAGTACGAGCAGTACTTC,CASSRGQYEQYF
TRBV5-5,-,TRBJ1-3,once,TGTGCCAGCAGCTTCGAGGGGGCTGGAAACACCATATATTTT,CASSFEGAGNTIYF
TRBV30,TRBD2,TRBJ2-1,-,TGTGCCTGGAGTGTGTTCAAGCCGGGACTAGCGTACAATGAGCAGTTCTTC,CAWSVFKPGLAYNEQFF
TRBV30,-,TRBJ1-6,-,TGTGCCTGGAGTGTACAGGGACGTTCACCCCTCCACTTT,CAWSVQGRSPLHF
TRBV6-5,TRBD1,TRBJ1-4,-,TGTGCCAGCAACAACGGGGGACAGTCTAATGAAAAACTGTTTTTT,CASNNGGQSNEKLFF
TRBV19,-,TRBJ1-5,-,TGTGCCAGTAGTATAGCGGGCGGGGTCAATCAGCCCCAGCATTTT,CASSIAGGVNQPQHF
TRBV6-5,-,TRBJ2-3,-,TGTGCCAGCAGGCGGGTAGAAGAGACAGATACGCAGTATTTT,CASRRVEETDTQYF
TRBV6-1,TRBD1,TRBJ1-2,-,TGTGCCAGCAGTGAAGCGGGGACAGGGAACTATGGCTACACCTTC,CASSEAGTGNYGYTF
TRBV9,TRBD1,TRBJ2-2,few,TGTGCCAGCAGCGGTCCGGGACAGGGGGCGAGGGGGGAGCTGTTTTTT,CASSGPGQGARGELFF
TRBV7-9,TRBD2,TRBJ2-1,-,TGTGCCAGCAGAAGGGGCGGGAGGGCCTACAATGAGCAGTTCTTC,CASRRGGRAYNEQFF
TRBV28,-,TRBJ2-7,-,TGTGCCAGCAGTTTAGAGCTATACGAGCAGTACTTC,CASSLELYEQYF
TRBV7-9,-,TRBJ1-6,-,TGTGCCAGCAGCCCTATTTCGGCCCTCCACTTT,CASSPISALHF
TRBV28,TRBD2,TRBJ2-3,-,TGTGCCAGCAGTGTGGTTGGGCGGGAGGATACAGATACGCAGTATTTT,CASSVVGREDTDTQYF
TRBV6-5,TRBD1,TRBJ1-1,-,TGTGCCAGCAGTTACTCGATTACAGGGGGCTATGCTGAAGCTTTCTTT,CASSYSITGGYAEAFF
TRBV4-2,TRBD2,TRBJ2-1,-,TGTGCCATCCGAAGGACTAGCGAGGACAATGAGCAGTTCTTC,CAIRRTSEDNEQFF
TRBV2,TRBD2,TRBJ2-1,-,TGTGCCAGCAGTGAAGCCGGACTAGACTACAATGAGCAGTTCTTC,CASSEAGLDYNEQFF
TRBV6-2/TRBV6-3,-,TRBJ1-2,-,TGTGCCAGCAGTGATTCCGACAGGTTTAGGGATGGCTACACCTTC,CASSDSDRFRDGYTF
TRBV28,-,TRBJ1-2,-,TGTGCCAGCAGTCCCCTCGTACGAGCTAACTATGGCTACACCTTC,CASSPLVRANYGYTF
TRBV30,TRBD2,TRBJ2-1,-,TGTGCCTGGACCCTTCCTGAGCGGGGATACAATGAGCAGTTCTTC,CAWTLPERGYNEQFF
TRBV6-1,-,TRBJ2-3,-,TGTGCCAGCAGTGAAGTGGACGGGAGTACAGATACGCAGTATTTT,CASSEVDGSTDTQYF
TRBV7-2,-,TRBJ2-2,many,TGTGCCAGCAGCTTAGCGGTAGCGTTGAACACCGGGGAGCTGTTTTTT,CASSLAVALNTGELFF
TRBV29-1,TRBD1,TRBJ2-5,-,TGCAGCGTTGGATTAGGACCGGGACAGGGGCCCCTCCAAGAGACCCAGTACTTC,CSVGLGPGQGPLQETQYF
TRBV6-5,TRBD1,TRBJ2-2,-,TGTGCCAGCAGTTACCTCGGGACAGGGGATACCGGGGAGCTGTTTTTT,CASSYLGTGDTGELFF
TRBV6-2/TRBV6-3,TRBD1,TRBJ1-2,-,TGTGCCAGCAGCTGGACAGGGGGAATCGGTACCTTC,CASSWTGGIGTF
TRBV3-1/TRBV3-2,TRBD2,TRBJ2-7,-,TGTGCCAGCAGCTCCCAGGGAGCGGGAGGTTCCTACGAGCAGTACTTC,CASSSQGAGGSYEQYF
TRBV10-2,-,TRBJ2-1,-,TGCGCCAGCAGTGGACTAGGGGCCCGCTACAATGAGCAGTTCTTC,CASSGLGARYNEQFF
TRBV24-1,TRBD1,TRBJ2-5,-,TGTGCCACCACCACAGGGACAGGGGGCCAAGAGACCCAGTACTTC,CATTTGTGGQETQYF
TRBV9,-,TRBJ1-3,-,TGTGCCAGCAGCCTCTCGTACTCTGGAAACACCATATATTTT,CASSLSYSGNTIYF
TRBV6-5,-,TRBJ2-2,-,TGTGCCAGCACCCCAGGGGACGCGAACACCGGGGAGCTGTTTTTT,CASTPGDANTGELFF
TRBV13,TRBD1,TRBJ2-5,-,TGTGCCAGCAGTTTCACAGGGGCAGAGACCCAGTACTTC,CASSFTGAETQYF
TRBV29-1,TRBD2,TRBJ2-5,-,TGCAGCGTTGGGACTAGCGGGAGGTGGGAGACCCAGTACTTC,CSVGTSGRWETQYF
TRBV6-4,TRBD1,TRBJ2-2,-,TGTGCCAGCAGTAAAGGGACAGGGAATTCCGGGGAGCTGTTTTTT,CASSKGTGNSGELFF
TRBV7-2,TRBD1,TRBJ2-3,-,TGTGCCAGCAGCGGAGGGACAGGGGGCAACACAGATACGCAGTATTTT,CASSGGTGGNTDTQYF
TRBV2,TRBD2,TRBJ2-1,-,TGTGCCAGCAGGGACATCCGGGAGGACAATGAGCAGTTCTTC,CASRDIREDNEQFF
TRBV28,TRBD1,TRBJ1-4,-,TGTGCCAGCAGTTTAGGTCCGGACAGGGGGCAAAAACTGTTTTTT,CASSLGPDRGQKLFF
TRBV7-9,-,TRBJ2-7,few,TGTGCCAGCAGCCCCACAGGGTCCTACGAGCAGTACTTC,CASSPTGSYEQYF